Here is one T cell receptor (beta chain) with its context. Its target is not known. Time point noted: pretreatment peripheral blood. This sample is part of a study of PD-L1 blockade in urothelial cancer. As for the study in general: Patients went on atezolizumab in the mid-2010s, receiving 1,200 mg intravenously every 3 weeks. At 6 weeks and at 3 weeks (second dose) after treatment start, blood was analyzed. Blood gave a median 141,255 T cells. Study outcomes and limitations: Enhanced expansion of tumor-associated blood clones at 3 weeks characterized durable-benefit patients.

The data were produced by immunoSEQ multiplex PCR, yet TCRdb's version contains in-frame clones alone and is incomplete. The sample shows roughly 17,000 clones, 89% of them seen only once. The germline gives CDR1 SGHNT, CDR2 YYREEE (reference sequence). The CDR3 extends over 15 amino acids. Trimming shortened V by 4 bases and J by 3 bases, and 14 bases separated the two germline ends. The receptor comes from a man in his 70s with urothelial cancer. The source material was PBMCs, sampled around atezolizumab (anti-PD-L1) treatment. The chain carries TRBV5-4 and TRBJ1-5; possible D gene TRBD1, 6 bases. DNA of the CDR3: TGTGCCAGCAGCCTGGGTGGGGGCGTCAATCAGCCCCAGCATTTT. It is translated as CASSLGGGVNQPQHF.